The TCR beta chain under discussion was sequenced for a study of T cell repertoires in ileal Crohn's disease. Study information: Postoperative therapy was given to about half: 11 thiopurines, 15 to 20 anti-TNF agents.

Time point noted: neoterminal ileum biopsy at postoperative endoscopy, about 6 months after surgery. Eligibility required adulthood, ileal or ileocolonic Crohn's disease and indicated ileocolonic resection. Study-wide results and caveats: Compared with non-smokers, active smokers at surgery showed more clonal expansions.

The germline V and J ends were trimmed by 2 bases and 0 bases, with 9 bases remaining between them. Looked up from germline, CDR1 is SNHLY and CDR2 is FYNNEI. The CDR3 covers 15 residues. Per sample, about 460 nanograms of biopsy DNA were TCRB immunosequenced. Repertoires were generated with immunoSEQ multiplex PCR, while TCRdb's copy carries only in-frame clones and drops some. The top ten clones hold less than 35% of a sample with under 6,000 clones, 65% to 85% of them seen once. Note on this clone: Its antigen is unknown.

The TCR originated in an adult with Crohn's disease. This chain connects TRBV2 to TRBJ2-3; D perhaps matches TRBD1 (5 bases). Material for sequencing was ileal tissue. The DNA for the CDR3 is TGTGCCAGCAGTGAAAGACAGTTTAGCACAGATACGCAGTATTTT. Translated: CASSERQFSTDTQYF.